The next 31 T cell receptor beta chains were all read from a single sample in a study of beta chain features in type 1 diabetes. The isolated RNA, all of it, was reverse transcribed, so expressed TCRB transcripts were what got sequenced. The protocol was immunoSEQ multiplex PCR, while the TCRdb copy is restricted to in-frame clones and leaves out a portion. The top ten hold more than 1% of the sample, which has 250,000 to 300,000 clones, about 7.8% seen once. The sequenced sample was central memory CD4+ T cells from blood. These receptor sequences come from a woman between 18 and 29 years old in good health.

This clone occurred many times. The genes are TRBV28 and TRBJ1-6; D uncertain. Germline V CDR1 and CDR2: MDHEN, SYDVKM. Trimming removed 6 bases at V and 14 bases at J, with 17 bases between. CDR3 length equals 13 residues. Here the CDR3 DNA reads TGTGCCAGCAGCCTTACCAGCCCCTCGGCCCTCCACTTT. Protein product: CASSLTSPSALHF. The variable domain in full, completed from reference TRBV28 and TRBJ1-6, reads DVKVTQSSRYLVKRTGEKVFLECVQDMDHENMFWYRQDPGLGLRLIYFSYDVKMKEKGDIPEGYSVSREKKERFSLILESASTNQTSMYLCASSLTSPSALHFGNGTRLTVT.

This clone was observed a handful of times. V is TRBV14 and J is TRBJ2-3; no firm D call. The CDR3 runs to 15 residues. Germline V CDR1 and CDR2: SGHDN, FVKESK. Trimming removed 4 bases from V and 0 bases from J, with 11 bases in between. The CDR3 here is CASSPLQASTDTQYF. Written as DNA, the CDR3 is TGTGCCAGCAGCCCCCTGCAGGCTAGCACAGATACGCAGTATTTT. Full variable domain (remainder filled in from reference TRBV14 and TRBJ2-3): EAGVTQFPSHSVIEKGQTVTLRCDPISGHDNLYWYRRVMGKEIKFLLHFVKESKQDESGMPNNRFLAERTGGTYSTLKVQPAELEDSGVYFCASSPLQASTDTQYFGPGTRLTVL.

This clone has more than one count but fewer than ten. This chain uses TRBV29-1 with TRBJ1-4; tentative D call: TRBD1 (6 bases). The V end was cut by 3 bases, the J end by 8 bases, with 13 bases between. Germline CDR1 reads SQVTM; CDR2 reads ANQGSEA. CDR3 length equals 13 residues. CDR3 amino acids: CSVEGQVGEKLFF. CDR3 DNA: TGCAGCGTTGAGGGACAAGTTGGGGAAAAACTGTTTTTT.

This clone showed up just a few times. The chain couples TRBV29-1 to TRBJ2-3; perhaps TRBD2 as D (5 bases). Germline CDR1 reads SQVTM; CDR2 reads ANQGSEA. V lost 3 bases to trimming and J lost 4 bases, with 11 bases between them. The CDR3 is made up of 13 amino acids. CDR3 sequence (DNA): TGCAGCGTTGACGCGGGCCTCCCAGATACGCAGTATTTT. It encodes CSVDAGLPDTQYF.

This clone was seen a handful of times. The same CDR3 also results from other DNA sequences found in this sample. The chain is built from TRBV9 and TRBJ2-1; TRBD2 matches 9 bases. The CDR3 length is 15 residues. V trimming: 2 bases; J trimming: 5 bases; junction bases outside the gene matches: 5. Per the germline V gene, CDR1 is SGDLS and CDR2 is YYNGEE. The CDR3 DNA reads TGTGCCAGCAGCGTTAGCGGGAGTGGCAACAATGAGCAGTTCTTC. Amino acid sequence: CASSVSGSGNNEQFF.

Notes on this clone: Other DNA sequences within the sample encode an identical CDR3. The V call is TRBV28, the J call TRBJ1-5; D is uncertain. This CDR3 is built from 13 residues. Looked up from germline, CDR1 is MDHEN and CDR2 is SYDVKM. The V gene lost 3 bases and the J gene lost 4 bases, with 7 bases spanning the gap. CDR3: CASSLGPNQPQHF. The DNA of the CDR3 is TGTGCCAGCAGTTTGGGCCCGAATCAGCCCCAGCATTTT.

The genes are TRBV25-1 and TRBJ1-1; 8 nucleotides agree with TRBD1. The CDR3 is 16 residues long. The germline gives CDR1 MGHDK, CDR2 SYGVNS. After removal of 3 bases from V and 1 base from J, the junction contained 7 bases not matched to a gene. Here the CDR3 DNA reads TGTGCCAGCAGTGACCAGGGGGCGCGCGGGAACACTGAAGCTTTCTTT. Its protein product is CASSDQGARGNTEAFF.

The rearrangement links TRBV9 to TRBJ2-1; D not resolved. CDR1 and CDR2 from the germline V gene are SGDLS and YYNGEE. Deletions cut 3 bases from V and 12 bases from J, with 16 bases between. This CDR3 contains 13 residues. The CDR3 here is CASSAKTGSWQFF. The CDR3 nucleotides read TGTGCCAGCAGCGCTAAAACTGGGTCGTGGCAGTTCTTC.

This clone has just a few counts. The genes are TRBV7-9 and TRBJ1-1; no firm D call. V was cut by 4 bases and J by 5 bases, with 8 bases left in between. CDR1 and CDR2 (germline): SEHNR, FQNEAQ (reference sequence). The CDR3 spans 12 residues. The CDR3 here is CASSWIETEAFF. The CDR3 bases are TGTGCCAGCAGCTGGATTGAAACTGAAGCTTTCTTT. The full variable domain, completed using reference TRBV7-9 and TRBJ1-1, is DTGVSQNPRHKITKRGQNVTFRCDPISEHNRLYWYRQTLGQGPEFLTYFQNEAQLEKSRLLSDRFSAERPKGSFSTLEIQRTEQGDSAMYLCASSWIETEAFFGQGTRLTVV.

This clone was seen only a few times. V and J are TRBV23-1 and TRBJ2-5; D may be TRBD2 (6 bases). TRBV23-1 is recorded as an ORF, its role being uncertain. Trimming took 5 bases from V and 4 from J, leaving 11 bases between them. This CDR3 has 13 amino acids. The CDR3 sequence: CASSGGFGETQYF. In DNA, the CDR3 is TGCGCCAGCAGTGGAGGGTTTGGAGAGACCCAGTACTTC.

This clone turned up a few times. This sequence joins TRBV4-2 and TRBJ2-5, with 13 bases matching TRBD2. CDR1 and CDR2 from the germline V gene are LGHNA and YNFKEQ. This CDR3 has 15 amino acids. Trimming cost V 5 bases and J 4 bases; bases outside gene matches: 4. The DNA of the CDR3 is TGTGCCAGCAGCAAACTAGCGGGGGGGCCAGAGACCCAGTACTTC. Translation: CASSKLAGGPETQYF.

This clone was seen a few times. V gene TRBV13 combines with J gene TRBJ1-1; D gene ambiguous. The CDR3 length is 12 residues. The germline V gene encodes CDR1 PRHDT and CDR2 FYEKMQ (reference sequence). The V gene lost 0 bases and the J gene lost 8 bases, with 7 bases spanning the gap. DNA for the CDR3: TGTGCCAGCAGCTTAGGAGGCCGGGAAGCTTTCTTT. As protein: CASSLGGREAFF.

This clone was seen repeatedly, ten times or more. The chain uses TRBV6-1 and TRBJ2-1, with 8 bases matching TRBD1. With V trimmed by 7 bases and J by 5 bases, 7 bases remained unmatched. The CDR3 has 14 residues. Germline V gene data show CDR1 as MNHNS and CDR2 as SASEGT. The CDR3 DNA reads TGTGCCAGCATCACAGGGGGATTAAACAATGAGCAGTTCTTC. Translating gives CASITGGLNNEQFF.

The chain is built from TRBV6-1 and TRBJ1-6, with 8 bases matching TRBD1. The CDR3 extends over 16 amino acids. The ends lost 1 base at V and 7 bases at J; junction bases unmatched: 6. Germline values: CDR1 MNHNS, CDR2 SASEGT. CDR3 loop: CASSEVRPGGNSPLHF. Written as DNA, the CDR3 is TGTGCCAGCAGTGAAGTCCGGCCAGGGGGCAATTCACCCCTCCACTTT.

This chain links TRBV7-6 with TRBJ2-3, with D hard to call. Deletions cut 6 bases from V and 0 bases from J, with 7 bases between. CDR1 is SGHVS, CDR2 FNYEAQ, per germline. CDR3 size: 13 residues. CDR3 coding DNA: TGTGCCAGCAGACCATCTAGCACAGATACGCAGTATTTT. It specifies CASRPSSTDTQYF.

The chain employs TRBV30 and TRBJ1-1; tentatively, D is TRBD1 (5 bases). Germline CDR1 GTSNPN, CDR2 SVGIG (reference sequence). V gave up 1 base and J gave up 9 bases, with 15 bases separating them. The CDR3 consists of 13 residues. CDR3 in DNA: TGTGCCTGGAGTGCCCCCCCCGGGGGACAAGCTTTCTTT. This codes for CAWSAPPGGQAFF. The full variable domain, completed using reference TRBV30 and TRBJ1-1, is SQTIHQWPATLVQPVGSPLSLECTVEGTSNPNLYWYRQAAGRGLQLLFYSVGIGQISSEVPQNLSASRPQDRQFILSSKKLLLSDSGFYLCAWSAPPGGQAFFGQGTRLTVV.

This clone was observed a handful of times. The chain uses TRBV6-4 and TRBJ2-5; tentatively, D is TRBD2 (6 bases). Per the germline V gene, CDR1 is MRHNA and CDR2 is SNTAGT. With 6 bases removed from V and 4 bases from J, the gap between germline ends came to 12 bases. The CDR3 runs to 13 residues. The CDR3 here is CASSRSGGETQYF. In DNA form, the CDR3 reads TGTGCCAGCAGCCGTAGCGGTGGAGAGACCCAGTACTTC.

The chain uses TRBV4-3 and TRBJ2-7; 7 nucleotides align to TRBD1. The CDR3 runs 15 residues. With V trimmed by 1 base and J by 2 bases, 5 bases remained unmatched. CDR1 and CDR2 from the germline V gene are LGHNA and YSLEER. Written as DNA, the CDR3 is TGCGCCAGCAGCCAAGCCCCACAGGGGACCTACGAGCAGTACGTC. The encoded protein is CASSQAPQGTYEQYV.

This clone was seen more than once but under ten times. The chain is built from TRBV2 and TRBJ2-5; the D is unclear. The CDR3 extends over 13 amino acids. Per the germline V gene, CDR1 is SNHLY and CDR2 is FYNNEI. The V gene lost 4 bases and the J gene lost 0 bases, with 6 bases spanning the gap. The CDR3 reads CASSGAYQETQYF. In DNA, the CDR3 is TGTGCCAGCAGTGGGGCCTACCAAGAGACCCAGTACTTC.

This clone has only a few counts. In DNA, the CDR3 is TGCAGCGTTGAAAGGGGGCGAGAAGAGACCCAGTACTTC. This encodes CSVERGREETQYF. The V gene is TRBV29-1, the J gene TRBJ2-5; the match to TRBD1 covers 7 bases. The germline gives CDR1 SQVTM, CDR2 ANQGSEA. The CDR3 consists of 13 residues. V was clipped by 2 bases and J by 3 bases; unmatched bases: 3.

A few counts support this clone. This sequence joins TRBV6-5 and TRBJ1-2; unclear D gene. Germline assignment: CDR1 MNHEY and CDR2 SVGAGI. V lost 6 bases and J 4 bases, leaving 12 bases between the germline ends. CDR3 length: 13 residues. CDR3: CASRVRAAYGYTF. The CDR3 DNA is TGTGCCAGCAGGGTGAGGGCGGCCTATGGCTACACCTTC.

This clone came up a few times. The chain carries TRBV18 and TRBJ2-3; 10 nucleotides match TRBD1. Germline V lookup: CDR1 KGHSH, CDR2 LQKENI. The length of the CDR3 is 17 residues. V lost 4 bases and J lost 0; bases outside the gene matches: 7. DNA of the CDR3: TGTGCCAGCTCACGTACTGACAGGGGGCAAAGCACAGATACGCAGTATTTT. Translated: CASSRTDRGQSTDTQYF. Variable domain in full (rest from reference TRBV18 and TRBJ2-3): NAGVMQNPRHLVRRRGQEARLRCSPMKGHSHVYWYRQLPEEGLKFMVYLQKENIIDESGMPKERFSAEFPKEGPSILRIQQVVRGDSAAYFCASSRTDRGQSTDTQYFGPGTRLTVL.

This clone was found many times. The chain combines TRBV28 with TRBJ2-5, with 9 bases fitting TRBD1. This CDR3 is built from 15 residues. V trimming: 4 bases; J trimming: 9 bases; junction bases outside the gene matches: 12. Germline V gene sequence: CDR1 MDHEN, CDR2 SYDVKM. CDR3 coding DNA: TGTGCCAGCAGTTCTCCGGGACAGGGCGTCGTGGCCCAGTACTTC. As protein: CASSSPGQGVVAQYF.

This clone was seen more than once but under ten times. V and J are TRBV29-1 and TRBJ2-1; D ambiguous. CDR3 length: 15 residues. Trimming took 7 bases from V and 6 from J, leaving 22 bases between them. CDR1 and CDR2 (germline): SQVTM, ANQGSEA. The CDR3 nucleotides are TGCAGCGCCGGTATGACGGCAGTAAGTGTCAATGAGCAGTTCTTC. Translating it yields CSAGMTAVSVNEQFF.

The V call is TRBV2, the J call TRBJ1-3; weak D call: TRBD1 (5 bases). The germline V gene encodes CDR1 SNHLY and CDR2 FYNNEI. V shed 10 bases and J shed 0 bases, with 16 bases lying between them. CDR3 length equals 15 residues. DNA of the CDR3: TGTGCCATCTCCCGGGGCTCTTTCTCTGGAAACACCATATATTTT. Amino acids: CAISRGSFSGNTIYF.

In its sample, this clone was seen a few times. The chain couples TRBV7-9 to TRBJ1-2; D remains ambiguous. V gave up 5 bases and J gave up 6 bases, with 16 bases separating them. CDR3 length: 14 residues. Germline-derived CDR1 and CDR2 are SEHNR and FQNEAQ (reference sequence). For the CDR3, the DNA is TGTGCCAGCAGCCCCGAGGGTGGAGTCAATGGCTACACCTTC. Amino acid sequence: CASSPEGGVNGYTF. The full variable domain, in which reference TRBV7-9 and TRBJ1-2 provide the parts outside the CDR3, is DTGVSQNPRHKITKRGQNVTFRCDPISEHNRLYWYRQTLGQGPEFLTYFQNEAQLEKSRLLSDRFSAERPKGSFSTLEIQRTEQGDSAMYLCASSPEGGVNGYTFGSGTRLTVV.

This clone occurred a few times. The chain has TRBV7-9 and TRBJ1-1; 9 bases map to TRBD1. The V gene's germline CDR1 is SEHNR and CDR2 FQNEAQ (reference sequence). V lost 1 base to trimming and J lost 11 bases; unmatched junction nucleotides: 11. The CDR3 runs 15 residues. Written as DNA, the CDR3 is TGTGCCAGCAGCTTAGTTTCCGGGACAGGGTTTGGGGCTTTCTTT. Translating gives CASSLVSGTGFGAFF.

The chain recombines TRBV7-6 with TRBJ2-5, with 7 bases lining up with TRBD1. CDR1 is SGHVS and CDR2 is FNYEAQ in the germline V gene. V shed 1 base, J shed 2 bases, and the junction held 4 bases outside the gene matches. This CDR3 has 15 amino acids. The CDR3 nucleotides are TGTGCCAGCAGCTTAGTACAGGGGATGCAAGAGACCCAGTACTTC. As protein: CASSLVQGMQETQYF.

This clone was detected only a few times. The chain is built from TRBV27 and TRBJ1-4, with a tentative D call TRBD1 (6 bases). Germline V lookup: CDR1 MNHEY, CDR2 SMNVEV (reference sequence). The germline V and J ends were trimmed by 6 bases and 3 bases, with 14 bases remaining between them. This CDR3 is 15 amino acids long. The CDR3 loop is CASRTPAGANEKLFF. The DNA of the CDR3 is TGTGCCAGCAGGACCCCGGCAGGGGCTAATGAAAAACTGTTTTTT.

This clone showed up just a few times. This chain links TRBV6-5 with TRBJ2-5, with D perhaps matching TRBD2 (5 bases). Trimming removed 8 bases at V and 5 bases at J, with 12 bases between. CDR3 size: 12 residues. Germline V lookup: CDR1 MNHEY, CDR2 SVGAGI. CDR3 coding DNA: TGTGCCAGCCTTTCCCCGGGGGAGACCCAGTACTTC. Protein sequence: CASLSPGETQYF.

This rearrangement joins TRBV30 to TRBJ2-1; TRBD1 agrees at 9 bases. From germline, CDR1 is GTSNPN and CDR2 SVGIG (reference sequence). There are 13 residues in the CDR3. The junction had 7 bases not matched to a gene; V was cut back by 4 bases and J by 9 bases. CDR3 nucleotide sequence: TGTGCCTGGACCAGGACAGGGGTTGGTGAGCAGTTCTTC. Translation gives CAWTRTGVGEQFF.